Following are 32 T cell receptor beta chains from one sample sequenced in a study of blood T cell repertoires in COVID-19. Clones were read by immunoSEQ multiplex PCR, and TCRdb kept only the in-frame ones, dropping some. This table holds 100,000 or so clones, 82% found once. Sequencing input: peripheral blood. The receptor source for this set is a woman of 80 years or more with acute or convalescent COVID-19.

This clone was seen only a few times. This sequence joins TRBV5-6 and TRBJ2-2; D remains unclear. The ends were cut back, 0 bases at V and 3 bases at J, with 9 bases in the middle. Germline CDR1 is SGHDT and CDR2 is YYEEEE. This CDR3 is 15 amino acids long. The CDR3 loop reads CASSLGLWDTGELFF. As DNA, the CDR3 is TGTGCCAGCAGCTTGGGACTCTGGGACACCGGGGAGCTGTTTTTT. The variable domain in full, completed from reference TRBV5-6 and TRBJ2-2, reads DAGVTQSPTHLIKTRGQQVTLRCSPKSGHDTVSWYQQALGQGPQFIFQYYEEEERQRGNFPDRFSGHQFPNYSSELNVNALLLGDSALYLCASSLGLWDTGELFFGEGSRLTVL.

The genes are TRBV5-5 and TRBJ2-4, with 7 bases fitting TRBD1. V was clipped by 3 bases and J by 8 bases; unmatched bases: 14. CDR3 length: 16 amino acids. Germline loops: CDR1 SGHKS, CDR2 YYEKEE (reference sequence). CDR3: CASSSQTGWMNYIQYF. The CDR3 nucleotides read TGTGCCAGCAGCTCGCAGACAGGGTGGATGAATTACATTCAGTACTTC.

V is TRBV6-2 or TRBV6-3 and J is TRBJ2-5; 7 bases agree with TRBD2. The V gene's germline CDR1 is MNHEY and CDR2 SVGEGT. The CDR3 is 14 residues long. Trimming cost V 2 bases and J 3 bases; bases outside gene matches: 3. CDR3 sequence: CASSYVGLEETQYF. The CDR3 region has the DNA TGTGCCAGCAGTTACGTTGGACTAGAAGAGACCCAGTACTTC.

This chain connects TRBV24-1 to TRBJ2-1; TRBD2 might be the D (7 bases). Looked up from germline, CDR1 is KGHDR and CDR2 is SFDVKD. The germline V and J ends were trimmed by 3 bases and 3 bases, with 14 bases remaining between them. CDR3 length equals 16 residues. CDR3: CATSDVRGGIYNEQFF. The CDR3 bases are TGTGCCACCAGTGATGTGAGGGGGGGCATCTACAATGAGCAGTTCTTC.

CDR3 bases: TGTGCCAGCGAAAGGCCTACCGGGAGGGGACGCTATGGCTACACCTTC. It yields the protein CASERPTGRGRYGYTF. This chain joins TRBV28 and TRBJ1-2, with D maybe TRBD1 (5 bases). CDR1 and CDR2 (germline): MDHEN, SYDVKM. V lost 8 bases and J 4 bases, leaving 23 bases between the germline ends. The CDR3 totals 16 residues.

The CDR3 sequence: CASSLGAGISDTQYF. CDR3 in DNA: TGCGCCAGCAGCTTGGGCGCAGGGATTTCAGATACGCAGTATTTT. The J gene is TRBJ2-3, the V gene TRBV5-1, with D perhaps matching TRBD1 (5 bases). This CDR3 contains 15 residues. Germline CDR1 is SGHRS and CDR2 is YFSETQ. V lost 0 bases to trimming and J lost 4 bases, with 12 bases between them.

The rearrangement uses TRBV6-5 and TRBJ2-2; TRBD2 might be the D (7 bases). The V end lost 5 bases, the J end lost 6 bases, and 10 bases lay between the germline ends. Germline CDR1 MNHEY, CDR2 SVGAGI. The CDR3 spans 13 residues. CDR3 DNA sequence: TGTGCCAGCAGTAAGGGGGGGTCCGGGGAGCTGTTTTTT. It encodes CASSKGGSGELFF.

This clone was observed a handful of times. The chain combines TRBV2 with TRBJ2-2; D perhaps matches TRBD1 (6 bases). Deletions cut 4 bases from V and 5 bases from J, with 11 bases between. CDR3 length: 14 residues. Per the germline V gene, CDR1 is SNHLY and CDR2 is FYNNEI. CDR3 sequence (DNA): TGTGCCAGCAGTGGGACAGAAGCAACCGGGGAGCTGTTTTTT. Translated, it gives CASSGTEATGELFF.

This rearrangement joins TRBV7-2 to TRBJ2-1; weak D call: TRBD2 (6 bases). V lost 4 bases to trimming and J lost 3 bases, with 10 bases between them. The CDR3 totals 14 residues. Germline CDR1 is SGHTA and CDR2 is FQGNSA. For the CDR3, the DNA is TGTGCCAGCAGCTCAGGGACTTACTACAATGAGCAGTTCTTC. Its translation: CASSSGTYYNEQFF.

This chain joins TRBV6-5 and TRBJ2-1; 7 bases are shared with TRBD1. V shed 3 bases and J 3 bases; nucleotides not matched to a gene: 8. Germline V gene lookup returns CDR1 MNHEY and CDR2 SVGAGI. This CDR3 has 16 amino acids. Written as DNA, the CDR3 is TGTGCCAGCAGTTATAGCCCGGGACAGATCTACAATGAGCAGTTCTTC. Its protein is CASSYSPGQIYNEQFF.

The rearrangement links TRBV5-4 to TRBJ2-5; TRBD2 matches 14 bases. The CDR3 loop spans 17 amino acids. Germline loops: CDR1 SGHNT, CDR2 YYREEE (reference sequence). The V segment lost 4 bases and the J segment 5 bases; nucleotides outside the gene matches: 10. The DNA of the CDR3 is TGTGCCAGCAGCCGGGGGGGACTAGCGGGAGCTTGGGAGACCCAGTACTTC. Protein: CASSRGGLAGAWETQYF.

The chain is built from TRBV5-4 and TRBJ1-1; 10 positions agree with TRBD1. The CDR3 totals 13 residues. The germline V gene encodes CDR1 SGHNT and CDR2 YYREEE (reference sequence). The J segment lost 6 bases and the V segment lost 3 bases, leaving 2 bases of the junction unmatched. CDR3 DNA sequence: TGTGCCAGCAGCTCCGGGACAGGGGCTGAAGCTTTCTTT. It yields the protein CASSSGTGAEAFF. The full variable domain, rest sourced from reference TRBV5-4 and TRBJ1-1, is ETGVTQSPTHLIKTRGQQVTLRCSSQSGHNTVSWYQQALGQGPQFIFQYYREEENGRGNFPPRFSGLQFPNYSSELNVNALELDDSALYLCASSSGTGAEAFFGQGTRLTVV.

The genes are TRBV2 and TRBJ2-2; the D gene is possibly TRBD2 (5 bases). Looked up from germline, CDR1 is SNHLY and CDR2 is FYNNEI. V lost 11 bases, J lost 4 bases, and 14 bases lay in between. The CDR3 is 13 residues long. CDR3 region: CASKRSGTGELFF. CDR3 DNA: TGTGCCTCAAAGAGAAGCGGCACCGGGGAGCTGTTTTTT.

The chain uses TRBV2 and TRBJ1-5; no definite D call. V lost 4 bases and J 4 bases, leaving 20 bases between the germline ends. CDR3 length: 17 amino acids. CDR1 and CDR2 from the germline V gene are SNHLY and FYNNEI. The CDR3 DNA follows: TGTGCCAGCAGTGGAGACGGAGCCTCCGGAGGGAATCAGCCCCAGCATTTT. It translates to CASSGDGASGGNQPQHF.

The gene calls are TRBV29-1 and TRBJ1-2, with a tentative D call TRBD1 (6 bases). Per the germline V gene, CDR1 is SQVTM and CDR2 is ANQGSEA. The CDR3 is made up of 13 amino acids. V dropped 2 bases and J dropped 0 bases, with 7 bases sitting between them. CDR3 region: CSVEKGANYGYTF. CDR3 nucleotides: TGCAGCGTTGAAAAGGGGGCTAACTATGGCTACACCTTC.

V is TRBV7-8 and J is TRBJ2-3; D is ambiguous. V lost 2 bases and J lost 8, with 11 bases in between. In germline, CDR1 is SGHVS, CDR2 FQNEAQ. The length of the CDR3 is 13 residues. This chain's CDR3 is CASSLMGSPTQYF. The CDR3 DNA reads TGTGCCAGCAGCTTAATGGGCAGCCCTACGCAGTATTTT.

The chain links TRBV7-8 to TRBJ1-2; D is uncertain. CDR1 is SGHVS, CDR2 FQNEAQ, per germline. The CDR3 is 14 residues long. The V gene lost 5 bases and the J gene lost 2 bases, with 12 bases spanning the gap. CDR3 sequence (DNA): TGTGCCAGCAGCCGAGAAGGAGGGAACTATGGCTACACCTTC. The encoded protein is CASSREGGNYGYTF.

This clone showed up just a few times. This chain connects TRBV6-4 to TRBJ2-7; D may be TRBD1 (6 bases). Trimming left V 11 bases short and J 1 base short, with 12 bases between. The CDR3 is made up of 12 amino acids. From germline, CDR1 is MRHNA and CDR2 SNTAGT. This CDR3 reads CASRTESYEQYV. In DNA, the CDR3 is TGTGCCTCCCGGACAGAATCCTACGAGCAGTACGTC.

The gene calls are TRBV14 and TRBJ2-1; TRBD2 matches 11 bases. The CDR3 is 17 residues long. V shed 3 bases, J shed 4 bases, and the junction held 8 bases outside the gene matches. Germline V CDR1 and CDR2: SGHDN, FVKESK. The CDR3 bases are TGTGCCAGCAGCCACCAGGGGACTAGCGGACCTTACAATGAGCAGTTCTTC. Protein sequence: CASSHQGTSGPYNEQFF.

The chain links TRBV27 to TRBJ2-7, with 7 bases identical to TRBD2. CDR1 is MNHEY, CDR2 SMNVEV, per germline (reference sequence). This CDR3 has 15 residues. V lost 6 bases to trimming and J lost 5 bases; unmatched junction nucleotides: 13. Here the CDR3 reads CASSKTSQFLDEQYF. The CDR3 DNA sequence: TGTGCCAGCAGCAAGACTAGCCAGTTTTTAGACGAGCAGTACTTC.

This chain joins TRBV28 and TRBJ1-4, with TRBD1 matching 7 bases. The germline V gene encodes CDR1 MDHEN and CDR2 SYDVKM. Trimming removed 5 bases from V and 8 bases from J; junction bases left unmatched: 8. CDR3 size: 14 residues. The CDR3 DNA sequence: TGTGCCAGCAGTCTCACAGGGGTAGGAGAAAAACTGTTTTTT. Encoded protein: CASSLTGVGEKLFF.

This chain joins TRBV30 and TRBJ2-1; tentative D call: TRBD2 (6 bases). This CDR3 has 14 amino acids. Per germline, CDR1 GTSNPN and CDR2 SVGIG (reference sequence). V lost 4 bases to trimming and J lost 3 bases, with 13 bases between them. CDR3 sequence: CAWKPGLVYNEQFF. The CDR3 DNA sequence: TGTGCCTGGAAACCGGGACTGGTCTACAATGAGCAGTTCTTC.

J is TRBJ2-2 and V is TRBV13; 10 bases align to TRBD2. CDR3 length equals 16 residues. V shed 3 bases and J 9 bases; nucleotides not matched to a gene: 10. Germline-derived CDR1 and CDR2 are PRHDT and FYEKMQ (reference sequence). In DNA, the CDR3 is TGTGCCAGCAGCTTTACAGCGGGAGGGCCCGAAAGGGAGCTGTTTTTT. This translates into CASSFTAGGPERELFF.

The CDR3 sequence: CASSFQTSIGSYNEQFF. CDR3 sequence (DNA): TGTGCCAGCAGCTTCCAAACTAGTATCGGCTCCTACAATGAGCAGTTCTTC. The genes are TRBV7-9 and TRBJ2-1, with D possibly matching TRBD2 (5 bases). Germline CDR1 and CDR2: SEHNR and FQNEAQ (reference sequence). This CDR3 has 17 residues. The germline V and J ends were trimmed by 3 bases and 0 bases, with 15 bases remaining between them.

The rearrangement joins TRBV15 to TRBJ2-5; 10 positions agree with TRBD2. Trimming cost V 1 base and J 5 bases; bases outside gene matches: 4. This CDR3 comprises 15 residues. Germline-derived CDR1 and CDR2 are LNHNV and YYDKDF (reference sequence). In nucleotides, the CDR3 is TGTGCCACCAGCAGAGTGGCTAGCGGGGGTGAGACCCAGTACTTC. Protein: CATSRVASGGETQYF.

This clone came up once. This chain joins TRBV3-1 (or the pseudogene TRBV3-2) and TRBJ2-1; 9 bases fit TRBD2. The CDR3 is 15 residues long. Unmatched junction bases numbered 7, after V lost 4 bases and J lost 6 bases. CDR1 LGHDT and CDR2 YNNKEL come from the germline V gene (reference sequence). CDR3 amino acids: CASSRREGRGNEQFF. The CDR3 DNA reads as TGTGCCAGCAGCCGGCGGGAGGGCCGAGGCAATGAGCAGTTCTTC.

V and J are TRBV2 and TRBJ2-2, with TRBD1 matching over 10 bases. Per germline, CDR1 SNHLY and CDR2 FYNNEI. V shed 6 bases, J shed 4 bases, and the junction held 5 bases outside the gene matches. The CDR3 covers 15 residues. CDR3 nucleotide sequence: TGTGCCAGCAGCGTGGACAGGGGGAGCACCGGGGAGCTGTTTTTT. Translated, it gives CASSVDRGSTGELFF.

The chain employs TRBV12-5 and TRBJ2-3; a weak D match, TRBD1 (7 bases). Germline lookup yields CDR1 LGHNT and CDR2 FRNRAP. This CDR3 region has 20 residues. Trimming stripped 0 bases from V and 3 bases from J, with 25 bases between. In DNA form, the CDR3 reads TGTGCTAGTGGTTTGGTGACTAGGGAGCCCACAGGGGTTCGGACAGATACGCAGTATTTT. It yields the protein CASGLVTREPTGVRTDTQYF.

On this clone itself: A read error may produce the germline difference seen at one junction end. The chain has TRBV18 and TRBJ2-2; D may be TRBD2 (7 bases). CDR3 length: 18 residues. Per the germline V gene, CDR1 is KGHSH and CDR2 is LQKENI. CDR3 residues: CASSSPQGGVSNTGELFF. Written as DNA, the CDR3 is TGTGCCAGCTCATCACCACAGGGAGGGGTTTCGAACACCGGGGAGCTGTTTTTT.

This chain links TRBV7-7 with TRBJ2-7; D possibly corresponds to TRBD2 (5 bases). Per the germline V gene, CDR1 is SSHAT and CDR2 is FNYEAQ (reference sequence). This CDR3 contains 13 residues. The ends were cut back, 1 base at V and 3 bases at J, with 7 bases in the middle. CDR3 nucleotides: TGTGCCAGCAGCTTAGGACGGGGCTACGAGCAGTACTTC. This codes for CASSLGRGYEQYF.

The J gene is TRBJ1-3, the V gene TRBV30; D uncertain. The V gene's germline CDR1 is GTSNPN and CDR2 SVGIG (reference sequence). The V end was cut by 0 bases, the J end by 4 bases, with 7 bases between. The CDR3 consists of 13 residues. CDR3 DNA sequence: TGTGCCTGGAGTGTCCAGAGGGGAAACACCATATATTTT. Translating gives CAWSVQRGNTIYF.

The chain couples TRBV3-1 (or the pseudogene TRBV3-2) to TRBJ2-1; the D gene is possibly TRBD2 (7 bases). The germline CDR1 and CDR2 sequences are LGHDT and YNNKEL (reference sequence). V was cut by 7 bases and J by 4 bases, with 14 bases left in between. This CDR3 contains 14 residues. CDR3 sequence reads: CASTQGRGYNEQFF. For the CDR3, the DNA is TGTGCCAGCACCCAGGGGAGGGGGTACAATGAGCAGTTCTTC.